These 8 T cell receptor beta chains were all obtained from the same sample, sequenced in a study of T cell responses to AZD1222 COVID-19 vaccine. This table comes from immunoSEQ multiplex PCR, and its TCRdb copy is limited to in-frame clones, with some not included. The table records approximately 80,000 clones, over 75% of them present only once. Here the sequenced sample was peripheral blood, taken 28 days after the second AZD1222 dose. All receptors derive from an adult who received the AZD1222 COVID-19 vaccine.

CDR3 nucleotide sequence: TGCGCCACGAGGGAGGCCGGGGAGCTGTTTTTT. Translating gives CATREAGELFF. This chain uses TRBV10-2 with TRBJ2-2; a weak D match, TRBD2 (6 bases). Germline CDR1 is WSHSY and CDR2 is SAAADI. This CDR3 has 11 amino acids. V dropped 10 bases and J dropped 6 bases, with 9 bases sitting between them.

V usage is TRBV7-3 and J usage is TRBJ1-1; 10 bases are shared with TRBD1. Germline trimming cut 5 bases from V and 3 bases from J; bases unmatched to any gene: 6. The germline V gene has CDR1 SGHTA and CDR2 FQGTGA. The CDR3 totals 15 residues. The CDR3: CASSLGQGTYTEAFF. CDR3 nucleotides: TGTGCCAGCAGCCTGGGACAGGGGACTTACACTGAAGCTTTCTTT.

J is TRBJ1-6 and V is TRBV4-1; D remains unclear. V lost 0 bases and J lost 0, with 9 bases in between. Per the germline V gene, CDR1 is MGHRA and CDR2 is YSYEKL. The CDR3 is 17 residues long. CDR3 loop: CASSQDMESSYNSPLHF. The CDR3 coding sequence is TGCGCCAGCAGCCAAGATATGGAGAGCTCCTATAATTCACCCCTCCACTTT.

The V and J genes are TRBV28 and TRBJ1-1; D not resolved. CDR1 is MDHEN, CDR2 SYDVKM, per germline. The CDR3 runs 13 residues. The V end lost 7 bases, the J end lost 5 bases, and 14 bases lay between the germline ends. CDR3 bases: TGTGCCAGCATGGGAGGGATGGGGACTGAAGCTTTCTTT. Its protein is CASMGGMGTEAFF.

This clone was found once. The chain is built from TRBV27 and TRBJ2-7; TRBD2 might be the D (6 bases). The CDR3 covers 12 residues. V was shortened by 5 bases and J by 3 bases, with 8 bases between the two germline ends. The germline V gene encodes CDR1 MNHEY and CDR2 SMNVEV (reference sequence). The CDR3 DNA is TGTGCCAGCAGTGCCGGGGGCTACGAGCAGTACTTC. This translates into CASSAGGYEQYF.

This rearrangement joins TRBV5-4 to TRBJ1-1; no clear D gene. The CDR3 has 14 amino acids. V dropped 0 bases and J dropped 5 bases, with 11 bases sitting between them. CDR1 SGHNT and CDR2 YYREEE come from the germline V gene (reference sequence). The CDR3 reads CASSLDQTGTEAFF. In DNA, the CDR3 is TGTGCCAGCAGCTTGGATCAGACGGGGACTGAAGCTTTCTTT. The whole variable domain, filled in from reference TRBV5-4 and TRBJ1-1, reads ETGVTQSPTHLIKTRGQQVTLRCSSQSGHNTVSWYQQALGQGPQFIFQYYREEENGRGNFPPRFSGLQFPNYSSELNVNALELDDSALYLCASSLDQTGTEAFFGQGTRLTVV.

This rearrangement joins TRBV28 to TRBJ2-1; D gene uncertain. V was cut by 5 bases and J by 0 bases, with 11 bases left in between. The CDR3 runs to 15 residues. In germline, CDR1 is MDHEN, CDR2 SYDVKM. This CDR3 reads CASSPPMSSYNEQFF. As DNA, the CDR3 is TGTGCCAGCAGTCCTCCTATGAGCTCCTACAATGAGCAGTTCTTC.

The V and J genes are TRBV7-9 and TRBJ2-2; 7 bases line up with TRBD1. Germline lookup yields CDR1 SEHNR and CDR2 FQNEAQ (reference sequence). The trim removed 6 bases at V and 1 base at J, leaving 2 bases unmatched. CDR3 length: 14 amino acids. The CDR3 here is CASRRQGNTGELFF. The CDR3 DNA sequence: TGTGCCAGCAGAAGACAGGGGAACACCGGGGAGCTGTTTTTT.